This T cell receptor (beta chain) is drawn from a study of T cells after yellow fever vaccination. Study conclusions and caveats: The secondary T-cell response peaked on day 5, not day 15, but was weaker.

With 3 bases removed from V and 6 bases from J, the gap between germline ends came to 13 bases. The length of the CDR3 is 14 residues. CDR1 and CDR2 (germline): MNHEY, SVGEGT. In the case of this clonotype: Antigen unknown.

For TCR, cDNA came from 5'RACE template switching, which added a universal primer site and UMIs. TCRdb itself ran the 5' RACE reads through MiXCR, one entry per CDR3 protein. The sample holds about 350,000 distinct CDR3 sequences, about 7.8% seen once. The J gene is TRBJ2-3, the V gene TRBV6-2 or TRBV6-3; D may be TRBD2 (6 bases). This sequence was found in a man between 18 and 29 years old who received the YFV17D yellow fever vaccine. Sequencing was performed on PBMCs, taken roughly 47 days after the first yellow fever vaccination. This CDR3 reads CASSYDAGRDTQYF. The CDR3 coding sequence is TGTGCCAGCAGTTATGACGCAGGGAGGGATACGCAGTATTTT.